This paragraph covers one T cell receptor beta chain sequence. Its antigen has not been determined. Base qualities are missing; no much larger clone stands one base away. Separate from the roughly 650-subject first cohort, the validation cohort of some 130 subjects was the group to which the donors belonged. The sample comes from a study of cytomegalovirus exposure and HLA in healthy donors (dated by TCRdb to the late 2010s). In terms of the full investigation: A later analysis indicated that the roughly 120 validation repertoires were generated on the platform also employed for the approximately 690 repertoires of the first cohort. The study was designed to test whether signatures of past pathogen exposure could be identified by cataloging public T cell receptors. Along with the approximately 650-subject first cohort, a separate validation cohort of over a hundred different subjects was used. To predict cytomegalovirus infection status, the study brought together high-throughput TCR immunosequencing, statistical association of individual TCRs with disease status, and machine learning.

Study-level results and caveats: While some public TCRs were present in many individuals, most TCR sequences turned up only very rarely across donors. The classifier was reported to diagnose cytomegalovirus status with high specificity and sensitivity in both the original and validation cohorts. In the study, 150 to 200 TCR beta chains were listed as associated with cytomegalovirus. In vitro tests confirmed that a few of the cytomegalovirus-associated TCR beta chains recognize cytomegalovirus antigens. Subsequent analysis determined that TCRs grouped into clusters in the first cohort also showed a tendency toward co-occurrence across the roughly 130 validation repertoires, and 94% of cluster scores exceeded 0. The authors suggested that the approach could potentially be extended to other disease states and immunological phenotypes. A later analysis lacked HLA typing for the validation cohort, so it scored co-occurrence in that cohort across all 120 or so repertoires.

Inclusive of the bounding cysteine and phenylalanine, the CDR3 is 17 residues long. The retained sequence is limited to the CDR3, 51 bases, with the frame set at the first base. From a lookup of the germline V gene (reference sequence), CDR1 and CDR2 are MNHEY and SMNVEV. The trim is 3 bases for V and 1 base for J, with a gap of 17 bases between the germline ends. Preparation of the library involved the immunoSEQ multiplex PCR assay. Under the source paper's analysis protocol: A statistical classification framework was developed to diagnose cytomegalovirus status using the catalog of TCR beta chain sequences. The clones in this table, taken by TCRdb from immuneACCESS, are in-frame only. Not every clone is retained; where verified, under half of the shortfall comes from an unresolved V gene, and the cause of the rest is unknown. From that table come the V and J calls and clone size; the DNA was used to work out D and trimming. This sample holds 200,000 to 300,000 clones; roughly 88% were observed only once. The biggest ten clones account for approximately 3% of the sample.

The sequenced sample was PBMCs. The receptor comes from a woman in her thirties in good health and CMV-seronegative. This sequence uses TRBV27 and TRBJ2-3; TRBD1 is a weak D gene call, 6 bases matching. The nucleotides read TGTGCCAGCAGTTTTCAGGGGCCGACCCGTGGCACAGATACGCAGTATTTT. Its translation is CASSFQGPTRGTDTQYF.